This T cell receptor (beta chain) emerged from a study of blood T cells in healthy people across ages. Germline trimming cut 4 bases from V and 0 bases from J; bases unmatched to any gene: 11. Germline assignment: CDR1 DFQATT and CDR2 SNEGSKA (reference sequence). This CDR3 comprises 16 residues. Then a second PCR, running about 6 to 12 cycles, was carried out with a sample-barcoded 5' primer and a J-beta primer mix. A template-switch adaptor with 12 random nucleotides tagged each cDNA molecule. TCRdb re-called the 5' RACE reads with MiXCR, one entry per CDR3 protein. The table records approximately 800,000 distinct CDR3 sequences, about 34% of them present only once. This clonotype was picked up many times.

The V gene is TRBV20-1, the J gene TRBJ2-7; TRBD1 agrees at 8 bases. The material sequenced was blood. The clonotype comes from a man aged 18-30 years in good health. CDR3: CSAKPEGTGDSYEQYF. In DNA, the CDR3 is TGCAGTGCTAAGCCTGAAGGGACAGGCGACTCCTACGAGCAGTACTTC.